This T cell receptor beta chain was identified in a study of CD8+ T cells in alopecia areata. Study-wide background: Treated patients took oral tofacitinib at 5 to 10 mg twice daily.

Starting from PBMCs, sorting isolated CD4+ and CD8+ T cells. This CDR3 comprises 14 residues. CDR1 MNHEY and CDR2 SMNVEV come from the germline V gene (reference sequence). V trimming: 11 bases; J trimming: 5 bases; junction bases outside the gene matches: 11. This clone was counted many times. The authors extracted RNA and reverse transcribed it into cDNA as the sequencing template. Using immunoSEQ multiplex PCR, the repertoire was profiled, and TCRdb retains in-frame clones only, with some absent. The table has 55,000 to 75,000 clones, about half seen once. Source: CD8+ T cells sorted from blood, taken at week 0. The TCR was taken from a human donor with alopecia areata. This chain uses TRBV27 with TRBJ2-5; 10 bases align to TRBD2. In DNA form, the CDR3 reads TGTGCCGTCAGGGCTAGCGGGAGTTGGGAGACCCAGTACTTC. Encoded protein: CAVRASGSWETQYF.